The entry that follows covers one T cell receptor beta chain sequence. The CDR3 spans 16 residues. Germline CDR1 reads SGHNT; CDR2 reads YENEEA. V lost 0 bases, J lost 7 bases, and 16 bases lay in between. From the RT-PCR reads, TCRdb called clonotypes with MiXCR, one entry per CDR3 protein. The sample yields about 700,000 distinct CDR3 sequences, about 14% seen once. This sequence originates from a female donor in good health, serving as a healthy control. Sequences were obtained from memory CD4+ T cells from blood. The V gene is TRBV11-3, the J gene TRBJ2-1; the D gene is possibly TRBD1 (5 bases). This chain's CDR3 is CASSLESVAGLNEQFF. The CDR3 DNA sequence: TGTGCCAGCAGCTTAGAAAGTGTCGCAGGGCTAAATGAGCAGTTCTTC.